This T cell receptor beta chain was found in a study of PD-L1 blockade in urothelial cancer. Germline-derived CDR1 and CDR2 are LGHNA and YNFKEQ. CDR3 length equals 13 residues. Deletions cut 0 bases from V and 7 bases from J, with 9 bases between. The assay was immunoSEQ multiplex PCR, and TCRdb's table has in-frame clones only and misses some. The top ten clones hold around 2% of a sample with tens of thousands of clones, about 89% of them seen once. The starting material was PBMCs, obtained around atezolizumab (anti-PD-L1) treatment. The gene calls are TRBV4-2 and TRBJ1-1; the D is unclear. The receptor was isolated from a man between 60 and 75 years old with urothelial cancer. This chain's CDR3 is CASSQEVSGEAFF. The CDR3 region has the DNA TGTGCCAGCAGCCAAGAGGTTTCCGGTGAAGCTTTCTTT.